The 12 T cell receptor beta chains below come from one sample, sequenced in a study of HIV-infected patients and healthy controls. No cell fractionation was done, so the repertoire covers all unsorted peripheral blood T cells. Alpha and beta constant-region primers primed reverse transcription of 500 to 550 ng RNA. Alpha and beta chain libraries were made separately by chain-specific third strand synthesis with multiplexing indices. MiXCR, run by TCRdb on the 5' RACE reads, gives a single entry per CDR3 protein. The table includes some 13,000 distinct CDR3 sequences, 9% to 10% detected once. Sequencing was carried out using blood. All receptors come from an adult in good health.

This clonotype was counted at least ten times. V and J are TRBV5-6 and TRBJ2-1; D is ambiguous. The germline CDR1 and CDR2 sequences are SGHDT and YYEEEE. CDR3 length: 11 amino acids. Trimming shortened V by 0 bases and J by 12 bases, and 7 bases separated the two germline ends. The CDR3 spells CASSLALVQFF. The CDR3 DNA follows: TGTGCCAGCAGCTTGGCCTTGGTGCAGTTCTTC.

The J gene is TRBJ2-3, the V gene TRBV20-1; D uncertain. There are 13 residues in the CDR3. Between the trimmed V and J ends, which lost 3 bases and 0 bases, there was a span of 7 bases. Germline V CDR1 and CDR2: DFQATT, SNEGSKA (reference sequence). CDR3 sequence (DNA): TGCAGTGCTAGTTGGGGTAGCACAGATACGCAGTATTTT. Encoded protein: CSASWGSTDTQYF.

This clonotype was seen only a few times. Written as DNA, the CDR3 is TGCAGTGCTAGAGATGGGAGGGGGCAAGTCTATGGCTACACCTTC. Its protein product is CSARDGRGQVYGYTF. The chain uses TRBV20-1 and TRBJ1-2; TRBD1 aligns across 7 bases. This CDR3 has 15 amino acids. V lost 0 bases and J lost 4; bases outside the gene matches: 8. Germline values: CDR1 DFQATT, CDR2 SNEGSKA (reference sequence).

This clonotype was seen at least ten times. The CDR3 loop is CSVDWRGGHNEQFF. The CDR3, as DNA: TGCAGCGTTGACTGGCGGGGGGGCCACAATGAGCAGTTCTTC. V and J are TRBV29-1 and TRBJ2-1, with TRBD2 matching over 9 bases. After removal of 3 bases from V and 5 bases from J, the junction contained 5 bases not matched to a gene. This CDR3 is built from 14 residues. From germline, CDR1 is SQVTM and CDR2 ANQGSEA.

This clonotype was recorded many times. J is TRBJ2-1 and V is TRBV12-3 or TRBV12-4; 8 positions agree with TRBD2. The CDR3 is 16 residues long. V was clipped by 6 bases and J by 4 bases; unmatched bases: 11. The CDR3 sequence is CASSSLGGAGYNEQFF. For the CDR3, the DNA is TGTGCCAGCAGCTCCCTCGGGGGGGCGGGATACAATGAGCAGTTCTTC.

This clonotype was seen at least ten times. The chain carries TRBV2 and TRBJ2-4; D possibly corresponds to TRBD1 (6 bases). Germline V gives CDR1 SNHLY, CDR2 FYNNEI. Trimming left V 6 bases short and J 0 bases short, with 12 bases between. The CDR3 spans 15 residues. In nucleotides, the CDR3 is TGTGCCAGCAGGGAACAGGGTCTAGCCAAAAACATTCAGTACTTC. Translated: CASREQGLAKNIQYF.

The rearrangement uses TRBV6-5 and TRBJ1-5; no clear D gene. Germline lookup yields CDR1 MNHEY and CDR2 SVGAGI. V lost 6 bases to trimming and J lost 5 bases, with 8 bases between them. CDR3 length equals 12 residues. The CDR3 DNA reads as TGTGCCAGCAGGGGTTTCGATCAGCCCCAGCATTTT. This sequence encodes CASRGFDQPQHF.

Within the sample, this clonotype is medium-sized. The V call is TRBV20-1, the J call TRBJ2-1; the D gene is possibly TRBD2 (6 bases). CDR3 length equals 16 residues. The ends were cut back, 4 bases at V and 0 bases at J, with 16 bases in the middle. Germline values: CDR1 DFQATT, CDR2 SNEGSKA (reference sequence). DNA for the CDR3: TGCAGTGCTACCCCTTTGGGGAGGAGCTCCTACAATGAGCAGTTCTTC. Its protein product is CSATPLGRSSYNEQFF.

This clonotype was observed at least ten times. The chain joins TRBV19 to TRBJ1-5, with a weak D call TRBD1 (6 bases). Germline values: CDR1 LNHDA, CDR2 SQIVND (reference sequence). The CDR3 totals 14 residues. V gave up 9 bases and J gave up 2 bases, with 14 bases separating them. CDR3 loop: CASRQGNGNQPQHF. The CDR3 nucleotides are TGTGCCAGCAGGCAGGGGAATGGCAATCAGCCCCAGCATTTT. Using reference TRBV19 and TRBJ1-5 for the parts outside the CDR3, the full variable domain is DGGITQSPKYLFRKEGQNVTLSCEQNLNHDAMYWYRQDPGQGLRLIYYSQIVNDFQKGDIAEGYSVSREKKESFPLTVTSAQKNPTAFYLCASRQGNGNQPQHFGDGTRLSIL.

Judged by abundance, this clonotype is medium-sized. The rearrangement uses TRBV6-2 or TRBV6-3 and TRBJ2-1; TRBD1 matches 7 bases. The junction had 9 bases not matched to a gene; V was cut back by 8 bases and J by 5 bases. Germline V gene data show CDR1 as MNHEY and CDR2 as SVGEGT. The CDR3 is 14 amino acids. DNA for the CDR3: TGTGCCAGCCGACCGGGACAGCGCCACAATGAGCAGTTCTTC. This encodes CASRPGQRHNEQFF.

By share of the sample, this clonotype is medium-sized (0.01 to 0.1%). The chain is built from TRBV6-2 or TRBV6-3 and TRBJ2-1; D perhaps matches TRBD2 (5 bases). This CDR3 spans 15 amino acids. V was cut by 8 bases and J by 3 bases, with 17 bases left in between. Germline V lookup: CDR1 MNHEY, CDR2 SVGEGT. CDR3: CASGEIGENYNEQFF. CDR3 nucleotides: TGTGCCAGCGGAGAAATCGGGGAAAACTACAATGAGCAGTTCTTC.

V usage is TRBV19 and J usage is TRBJ1-5; D gene uncertain. CDR3 size: 14 residues. Trimming shortened V by 3 bases and J by 2 bases, and 8 bases separated the two germline ends. Germline-derived CDR1 and CDR2 are LNHDA and SQIVND (reference sequence). The CDR3 nucleotides read TGTGCCAGTAGTATTCCTGCGGGCAATCAGCCCCAGCATTTT. Translating gives CASSIPAGNQPQHF.